Reported below is one TCR beta chain. Other DNA sequences of this sample code for an identical CDR3. This sample stems from a study of blood T cell repertoires in COVID-19. Overall study: Samples of COVID-19 (acute and convalescent) were obtained from the United States, Italy and Spain.

Sequencing was performed with immunoSEQ multiplex PCR; in TCRdb, only in-frame clones are kept and a portion is missing. The sample shows 81,000 or so clones, 75% to 85% of them seen only once. From germline, CDR1 is SGDLS and CDR2 YYNGEE. V was pared by 0 bases and J by 1 base, with 5 bases of the junction left unmatched. The CDR3 length is 16 residues. V gene TRBV9 combines with J gene TRBJ2-3; 7 bases agree with TRBD2. Sequencing was performed on peripheral blood. This clonotype was sampled from a human donor in a cohort sampled during active COVID-19. The CDR3 DNA sequence: TGTGCCAGCAGCGTAGGGGCTAGCGGCCGCACAGATACGCAGTATTTT. Residues: CASSVGASGRTDTQYF.